One and the same sample provided the 5 T cell receptor beta chains below, sequenced in a study of circulating and synovial CD4+ cells in juvenile arthritis. This table comes from immunoSEQ multiplex PCR, and its TCRdb copy is limited to in-frame clones, with some not included. The sample includes about 34,000 clones, nearly 97% seen only once; the top ten take 0.15% to 0.2%. Sequencing was carried out using CD4+ T cells from blood. The receptors shown here come from a human donor with juvenile idiopathic arthritis.

This chain uses TRBV4-2 with TRBJ2-5, with 11 bases fitting TRBD2. The length of the CDR3 is 20 residues. Germline V gene data show CDR1 as LGHNA and CDR2 as YNFKEQ. Trimming removed 1 base from V and 2 bases from J; junction bases left unmatched: 15. The CDR3 region has the DNA TGTGCCAGCAGCCAAGTTAGCCTAGCGGGGGGCCGGACAAATCAAGAGACCCAGTACTTC. It is translated as CASSQVSLAGGRTNQETQYF.

This sequence joins TRBV7-9 and TRBJ2-3; 8 nucleotides match TRBD2. The CDR3 loop spans 16 amino acids. The ends lost 1 base at V and 2 bases at J; junction bases unmatched: 5. Germline V gene sequence: CDR1 SEHNR, CDR2 FQNEAQ (reference sequence). The CDR3 nucleotides read TGTGCCAGCAGCTTAGATCAAGCGGGGGTCACAGATACGCAGTATTTT. Protein sequence: CASSLDQAGVTDTQYF.

In DNA, the CDR3 is TGTGCCTGGAGGAGGTCCCAGCGGCAAGAGACCCAGTACTTC. Translated: CAWRRSQRQETQYF. V gene TRBV30 combines with J gene TRBJ2-5; tentative D call: TRBD2 (5 bases). The CDR3 is 14 residues long. Germline CDR1 GTSNPN, CDR2 SVGIG (reference sequence). Trimming removed 3 bases at V and 2 bases at J, with 13 bases between.

The chain joins TRBV5-1 to TRBJ2-7, with D possibly being TRBD2 (6 bases). Germline V gene lookup returns CDR1 SGHRS and CDR2 YFSETQ. V lost 5 bases and J lost 9, with 21 bases in between. The CDR3 has 14 amino acids. CDR3 sequence reads: CASRLSGPAGVQYF. CDR3 bases: TGCGCCAGCAGGCTGAGCGGGCCGGCCGGGGTGCAGTACTTC.

The count of this clone is one. The gene calls are TRBV28 and TRBJ1-4, with TRBD1 matching 8 bases. The CDR3 is 14 residues long. The germline gives CDR1 MDHEN, CDR2 SYDVKM. The J segment lost 6 bases and the V segment lost 3 bases, leaving 3 bases of the junction unmatched. The CDR3 bases are TGTGCCAGCAGTTTTCCAGGGGGCGATGAAAAACTGTTTTTT. Translating it yields CASSFPGGDEKLFF.